These T cell receptor beta chains were read from a single sample in a study of T cells after posttransplantation cyclophosphamide. The repertoire was sequenced with immunoSEQ multiplex PCR; TCRdb's copy has only in-frame clones and lacks some. The sample has about 24,000 clones; around 92% are singletons. Source: PBMCs, taken after an allogeneic stem cell transplant with a calcineurin inhibitor and methotrexate. Receptor source: a female patient aged 50-59 years who received an allogeneic stem cell transplant from an unrelated donor, was CMV-positive, and had chronic GVHD only. Some T cells may arise from the graft donor. Both conserved end residues are part of each CDR3. D genes are given only for firm matches. Not all rows give a size; the values are once, few, many and, for expanded clones, a class.

V gene	J gene	clone size	D gene	CDR3 protein	CDR3 DNA
TRBV7-6	TRBJ1-2	-	-	CASSFAPGAATYGYTF	TGTGCCAGCAGCTTTGCCCCAGGGGCCGCCACTTATGGCTACACCTTC
TRBV5-4	TRBJ2-3	-	TRBD2	CASSVEAAGADTQYF	TGTGCCAGCAGCGTGGAAGCAGCGGGGGCAGATACGCAGTATTTT
TRBV7-9	TRBJ1-1	-	-	CASSLQAMNTEAFF	TGTGCCAGCAGCTTACAGGCGATGAACACTGAAGCTTTCTTT
TRBV6-1	TRBJ2-7	-	-	CASSEQGNSYEQYF	TGTGCCAGCAGTGAGCAGGGGAACTCCTACGAGCAGTACTTC
TRBV18	TRBJ1-5	-	-	CASSPVGEFGNQPQHF	TGTGCCAGCTCACCAGTCGGAGAATTCGGCAATCAGCCCCAGCATTTT
TRBV19	TRBJ2-2	-	-	CASSRRTVTNTGELFF	TGTGCCAGTAGTAGGAGGACCGTCACGAACACCGGGGAGCTGTTTTTT
TRBV6-4	TRBJ2-2	-	-	CASSDSWGSGSISRELFF	TGTGCCAGCAGTGACTCATGGGGGAGCGGGTCTATCAGCCGGGAGCTGTTTTTT
TRBV28	TRBJ2-7	-	TRBD2	CASRTRAAGGYEQYF	TGTGCCAGCAGGACCCGGGCGGCGGGGGGCTACGAGCAGTACTTC
TRBV9	TRBJ2-7	-	TRBD2	CASSPIGTSGSYEQYF	TGTGCCAGCAGCCCCATCGGGACTAGCGGCTCCTACGAGCAGTACTTC
TRBV7-3	TRBJ1-1	-	TRBD1	CASSSTGGTAEAFF	TGTGCCAGCAGCTCGACAGGGGGGACCGCTGAAGCTTTCTTT
TRBV27	TRBJ2-3	-	-	CASSVTGHRTDTQYF	TGTGCCAGCAGTGTTACGGGACACCGCACAGATACGCAGTATTTT
TRBV9	TRBJ2-3	-	-	CASSVAGGSTDTQYF	TGTGCCAGCAGCGTAGCTGGCGGGAGCACAGATACGCAGTATTTT
TRBV15	TRBJ1-2	-	-	CATSRDSGTLFYGYTF	TGTGCCACCAGCAGAGACAGCGGTACCCTATTCTATGGCTACACCTTC
TRBV10-3	TRBJ2-7	few	TRBD1	CAISHWDSAYEQYF	TGTGCCATCAGTCACTGGGACAGTGCCTACGAGCAGTACTTC
TRBV4-3	TRBJ1-1	-	-	CASSQDKGDMNTEAFF	TGCGCCAGCAGCCAAGATAAAGGGGACATGAACACTGAAGCTTTCTTT
TRBV27	TRBJ2-2	-	TRBD2	CASSARLAGGTGELFF	TGTGCCAGCAGTGCTCGACTAGCGGGAGGCACCGGGGAGCTGTTTTTT
TRBV9	TRBJ1-5	-	TRBD1	CASSQTGGGQPQHF	TGTGCCAGCAGCCAGACAGGGGGCGGTCAGCCCCAGCATTTT
TRBV30	TRBJ1-2	-	-	CAWSVETAYYGYTF	TGTGCCTGGAGTGTTGAGACAGCCTACTATGGCTACACCTTC
TRBV23-1	TRBJ1-1	-	-	CASSQVELMNTEAFF	TGCGCCAGCAGTCAAGTTGAGCTAATGAACACTGAAGCTTTCTTT
TRBV4-1	TRBJ2-3	once	TRBD2	CASSQGRGGYTDTQYF	TGCGCCAGCAGCCAGGGGAGGGGCGGATACACAGATACGCAGTATTTT
TRBV15	TRBJ1-2	-	-	CATSRDTGWDYGYTF	TGTGCCACCAGCAGAGATACAGGGTGGGACTATGGCTACACCTTC
TRBV6-6	TRBJ2-5	once	TRBD1	CASSGTGGKETQYF	TGTGCCAGCAGCGGGACAGGGGGAAAAGAGACCCAGTACTTC
TRBV28	TRBJ2-7	-	TRBD2	CASSLRGGPSYEQYF	TGTGCCAGCAGTTTGAGGGGAGGGCCATCCTACGAGCAGTACTTC
TRBV11-2	TRBJ2-3	-	TRBD2	CASSIAGEVDTQYF	TGTGCCAGCAGTATAGCGGGAGAGGTAGATACGCAGTATTTT
TRBV7-3	TRBJ2-3	-	TRBD2	CASSLNPAGGIDTQYF	TGTGCCAGCAGCTTAAACCCAGCGGGAGGTATAGATACGCAGTATTTT
TRBV7-9	TRBJ2-2	-	TRBD1	CASSSLGQGGAGELFF	TGTGCCAGCAGCTCGCTCGGACAGGGAGGAGCCGGGGAGCTGTTTTTT
TRBV6-1	TRBJ1-1	-	TRBD1	CASSEGTGGSVETEAFF	TGTGCCAGCAGTGAGGGGACAGGGGGCTCGGTGGAAACTGAAGCTTTCTTT
TRBV9	TRBJ1-6	-	TRBD1	CASSSRTGSGNSPLHF	TGTGCCAGCAGCTCAAGGACAGGTTCCGGTAATTCACCCCTCCACTTT
TRBV30	TRBJ2-7	-	TRBD2	CAWSVDAGVSEQYF	TGTGCCTGGAGTGTCGATGCGGGAGTCTCCGAGCAGTACTTC
TRBV13	TRBJ2-7	-	-	CASRHKGGTYEQYF	TGTGCCAGCAGACATAAGGGGGGGACCTACGAGCAGTACTTC
TRBV5-4	TRBJ1-2	few	-	CASSGFGQGEAGYTF	TGTGCCAGCAGCGGGTTCGGTCAGGGCGAGGCTGGCTACACCTTC
TRBV30	TRBJ1-5	few	-	CAWSLFDGGNQPQHF	TGTGCCTGGTCCCTGTTTGACGGGGGCAATCAGCCCCAGCATTTT
TRBV4-1	TRBJ1-2	-	TRBD1	CASSRTGGYGYTF	TGCGCCAGCAGCCGCACAGGGGGTTATGGCTACACCTTC
TRBV30	TRBJ1-6	-	-	CAWSGAMDSPLHF	TGTGCCTGGAGTGGGGCGATGGATTCACCCCTCCACTTT
TRBV6-6	TRBJ2-2	once	-	CASSFPGSSGTGELFF	TGTGCCAGCAGTTTCCCCGGGTCGAGTGGAACCGGGGAGCTGTTTTTT
TRBV4-3	TRBJ2-3	-	TRBD1	CASSQDPGTGIIDTQYF	TGCGCCAGCAGCCAAGACCCCGGGACAGGGATTATAGATACGCAGTATTTT
TRBV27	TRBJ2-5	once	-	CASSSAGTRRETQYF	TGTGCCAGCAGTTCCGCCGGGACTCGCCGGGAGACCCAGTACTTC
TRBV21-1	TRBJ2-7	-	-	CASSKVRGVSGEQYF	TGTGCCAGCAGCAAAGTCAGGGGAGTCTCGGGCGAGCAGTACTTC
TRBV13	TRBJ2-7	-	-	CASSLRSVQREWYEQYF	TGTGCCAGCAGCTTAAGATCTGTACAGAGGGAGTGGTACGAGCAGTACTTC
TRBV15	TRBJ1-2	once	TRBD1	CATSRDLQGVGYTF	TGTGCCACCAGCAGAGATTTGCAGGGGGTTGGCTACACCTTC
TRBV7-9	TRBJ1-5	-	-	CASSHRNQPQHF	TGTGCCAGCAGCCATCGGAATCAGCCCCAGCATTTT
TRBV7-9	TRBJ1-2	-	-	CASSLMRENGYTF	TGTGCCAGCAGCTTAATGAGGGAAAACGGCTACACCTTC
TRBV7-8	TRBJ2-2	-	TRBD2	CASSPRYRTSGRAGELFF	TGTGCCAGCAGCCCCCGATACCGGACTAGCGGGAGGGCCGGGGAGCTGTTTTTT
TRBV2	TRBJ2-5	-	TRBD1	CASVGQLDRTQYF	TGTGCCAGCGTGGGACAGCTTGATCGGACCCAGTACTTC
TRBV28	TRBJ1-1	-	-	CASTVLGGVNTEAFF	TGTGCCAGCACCGTATTAGGGGGGGTAAACACTGAAGCTTTCTTT
TRBV4-2	TRBJ2-7	-	TRBD2	CASSQDRGLAELSYEQYF	TGTGCCAGCAGCCAAGATCGTGGACTAGCGGAGCTGTCCTACGAGCAGTACTTC
TRBV28	TRBJ2-3	-	-	CASSSGLRLQLVPDTQYF	TGTGCCAGCAGTTCCGGCCTACGTTTACAGTTGGTACCAGATACGCAGTATTTT
TRBV2	TRBJ2-5	-	-	CASSEAPAGSGETQYF	TGTGCCAGCAGTGAAGCGCCGGCAGGGTCGGGAGAGACCCAGTACTTC